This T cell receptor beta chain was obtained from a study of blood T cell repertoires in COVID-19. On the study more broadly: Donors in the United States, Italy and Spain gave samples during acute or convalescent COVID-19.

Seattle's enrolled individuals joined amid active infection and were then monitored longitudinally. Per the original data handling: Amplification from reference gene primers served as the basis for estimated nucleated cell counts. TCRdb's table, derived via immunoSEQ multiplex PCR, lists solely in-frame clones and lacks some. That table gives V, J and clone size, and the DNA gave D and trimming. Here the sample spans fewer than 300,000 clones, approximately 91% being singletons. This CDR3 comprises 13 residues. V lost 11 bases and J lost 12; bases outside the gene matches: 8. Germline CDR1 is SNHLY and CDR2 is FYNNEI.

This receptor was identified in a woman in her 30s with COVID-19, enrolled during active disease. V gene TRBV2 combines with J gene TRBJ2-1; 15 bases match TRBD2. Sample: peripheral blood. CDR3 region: CAGRTSGRALQFF. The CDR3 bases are TGTGCCGGCCGGACTAGCGGGAGGGCCTTGCAGTTCTTC.